This record looks at one T cell receptor beta chain sequence and its context. Its antigen is not identified. Only in-frame clones appear in the TCRdb table, and some are missing; sequencing was by immunoSEQ multiplex PCR. In the table there are approximately 130,000 clones, 65% to 90% of which are singletons. The germline gives CDR1 SNHLY, CDR2 FYNNEI. The CDR3 has 13 amino acids. V was pared by 6 bases and J by 7 bases, with 0 bases of the junction left unmatched. The record originates from a study of identifying expanded T cells in peripheral blood. Findings and caveats of the study: About 1.2 clones differed between technical replicates, versus around 16 and 19 over time. Across healthy donors, higher total template counts meant significantly greater roughly 2-week count variance.

Collection occurred without any documented infections or immune events in donors. The sequenced sample was blood. The chain recombines TRBV2 with TRBJ2-1; 13 nucleotides agree with TRBD2. The origin of this receptor is a person between 18 and 70 years old in good health. The CDR3 nucleotides read TGTGCCAGCAGGGGACTAGCGGGAAATGAGCAGTTCTTC. Translation: CASRGLAGNEQFF.